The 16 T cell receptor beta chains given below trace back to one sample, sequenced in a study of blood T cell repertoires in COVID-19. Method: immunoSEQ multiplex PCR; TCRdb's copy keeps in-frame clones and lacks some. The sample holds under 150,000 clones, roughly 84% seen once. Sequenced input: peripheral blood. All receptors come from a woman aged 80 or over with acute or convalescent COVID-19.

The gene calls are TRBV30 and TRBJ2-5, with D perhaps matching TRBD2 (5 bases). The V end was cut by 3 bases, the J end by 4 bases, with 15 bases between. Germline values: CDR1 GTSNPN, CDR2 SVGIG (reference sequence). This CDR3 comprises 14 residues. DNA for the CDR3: TGTGCCTGGAGCGCCCCGAGGGTCGGAGAGACCCAGTACTTC. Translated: CAWSAPRVGETQYF.

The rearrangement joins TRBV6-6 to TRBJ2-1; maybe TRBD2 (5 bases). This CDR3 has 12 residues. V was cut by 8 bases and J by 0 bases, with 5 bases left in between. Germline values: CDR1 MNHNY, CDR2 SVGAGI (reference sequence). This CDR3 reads CASGSSYNEQFF. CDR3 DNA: TGTGCCAGCGGGAGCTCCTACAATGAGCAGTTCTTC.

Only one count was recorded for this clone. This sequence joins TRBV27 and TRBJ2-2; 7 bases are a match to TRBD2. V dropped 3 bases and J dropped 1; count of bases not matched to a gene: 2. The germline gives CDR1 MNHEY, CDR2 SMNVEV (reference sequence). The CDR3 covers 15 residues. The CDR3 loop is CASSFGGRNTGELFF. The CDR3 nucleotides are TGTGCCAGCAGTTTTGGCGGGAGGAACACCGGGGAGCTGTTTTTT.

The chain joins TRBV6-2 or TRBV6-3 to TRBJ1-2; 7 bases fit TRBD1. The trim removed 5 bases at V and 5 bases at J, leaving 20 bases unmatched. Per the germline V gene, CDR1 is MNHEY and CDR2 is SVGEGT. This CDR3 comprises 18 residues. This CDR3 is CASSAIRDRHPKGYGYTF. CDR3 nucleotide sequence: TGTGCCAGCAGTGCCATCCGGGACAGACACCCCAAAGGGTATGGCTACACCTTC.

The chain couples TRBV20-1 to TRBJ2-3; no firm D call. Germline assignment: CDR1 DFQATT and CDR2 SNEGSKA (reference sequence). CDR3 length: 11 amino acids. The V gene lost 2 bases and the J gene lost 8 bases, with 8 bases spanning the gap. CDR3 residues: CSARLVGTQYF. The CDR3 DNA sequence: TGCAGTGCTAGACTAGTGGGTACGCAGTATTTT.

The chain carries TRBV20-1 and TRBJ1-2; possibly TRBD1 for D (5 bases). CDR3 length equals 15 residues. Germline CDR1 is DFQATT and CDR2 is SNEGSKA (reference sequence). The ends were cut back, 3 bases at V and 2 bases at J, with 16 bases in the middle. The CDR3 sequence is CSASLITGGNYGYTF. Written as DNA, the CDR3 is TGCAGTGCTAGTCTTATTACCGGGGGGAACTATGGCTACACCTTC.

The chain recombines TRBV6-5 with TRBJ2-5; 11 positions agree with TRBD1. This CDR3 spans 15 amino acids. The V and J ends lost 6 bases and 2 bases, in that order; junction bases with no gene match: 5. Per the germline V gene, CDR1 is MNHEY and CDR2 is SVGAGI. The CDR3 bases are TGTGCCAGCAGCGGACAGGGGGCTAGGCAAGAGACCCAGTACTTC. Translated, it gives CASSGQGARQETQYF.

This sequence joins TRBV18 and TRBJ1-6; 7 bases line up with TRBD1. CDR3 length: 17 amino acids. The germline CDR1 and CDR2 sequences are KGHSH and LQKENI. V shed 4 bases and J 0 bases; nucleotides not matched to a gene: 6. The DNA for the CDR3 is TGTGCCAGCTCACTTACAGGGGTAAACTCCTATAATTCACCCCTCCACTTT. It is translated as CASSLTGVNSYNSPLHF.

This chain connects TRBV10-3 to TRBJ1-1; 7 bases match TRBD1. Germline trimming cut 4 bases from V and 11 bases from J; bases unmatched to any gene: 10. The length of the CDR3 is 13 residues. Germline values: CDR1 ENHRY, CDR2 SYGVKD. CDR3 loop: CAISAEGAGGAFF. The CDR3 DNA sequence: TGTGCCATCAGTGCTGAGGGGGCAGGTGGGGCTTTCTTT.

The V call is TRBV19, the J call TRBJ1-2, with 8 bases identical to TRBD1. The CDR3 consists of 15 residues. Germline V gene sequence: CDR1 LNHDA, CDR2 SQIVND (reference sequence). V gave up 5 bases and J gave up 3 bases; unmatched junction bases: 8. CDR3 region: CASSGRGPRDYGYTF. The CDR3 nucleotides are TGTGCCAGTAGTGGCAGGGGGCCGAGGGACTATGGCTACACCTTC.

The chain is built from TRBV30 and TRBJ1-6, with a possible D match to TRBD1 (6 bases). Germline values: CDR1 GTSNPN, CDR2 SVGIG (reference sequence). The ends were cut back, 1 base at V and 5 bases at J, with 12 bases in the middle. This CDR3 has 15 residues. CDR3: CAWSADRPHNSPLHF. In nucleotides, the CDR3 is TGTGCCTGGAGTGCAGACAGGCCACATAATTCACCCCTCCACTTT.

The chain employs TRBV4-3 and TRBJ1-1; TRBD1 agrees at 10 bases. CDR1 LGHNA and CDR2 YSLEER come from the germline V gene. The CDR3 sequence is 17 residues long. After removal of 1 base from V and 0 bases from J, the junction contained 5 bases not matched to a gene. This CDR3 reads CASSQGRQGAMNTEAFF. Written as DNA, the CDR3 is TGCGCCAGCAGCCAAGGCCGACAGGGGGCCATGAACACTGAAGCTTTCTTT.

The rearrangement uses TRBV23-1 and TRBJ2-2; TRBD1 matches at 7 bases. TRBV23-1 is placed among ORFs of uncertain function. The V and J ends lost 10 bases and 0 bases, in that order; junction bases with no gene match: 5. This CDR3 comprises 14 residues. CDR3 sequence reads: CATRQGANTGELFF. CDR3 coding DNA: TGCGCCACACGACAGGGCGCGAACACCGGGGAGCTGTTTTTT.

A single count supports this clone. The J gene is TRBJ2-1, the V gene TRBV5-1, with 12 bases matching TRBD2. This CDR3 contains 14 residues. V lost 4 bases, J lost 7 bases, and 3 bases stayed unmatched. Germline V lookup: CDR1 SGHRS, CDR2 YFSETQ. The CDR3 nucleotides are TGCGCCAGCAGCCCCACTAGCGGGAGGAATGAGCAGTTCTTC. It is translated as CASSPTSGRNEQFF.

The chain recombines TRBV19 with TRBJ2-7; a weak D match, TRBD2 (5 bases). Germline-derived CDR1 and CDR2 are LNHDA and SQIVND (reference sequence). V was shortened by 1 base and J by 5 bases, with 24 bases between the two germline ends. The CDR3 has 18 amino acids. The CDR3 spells CASSIGRLSIGESHEQYF. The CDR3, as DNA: TGTGCCAGTAGTATAGGGCGTTTAAGTATCGGGGAGTCTCACGAGCAGTACTTC.

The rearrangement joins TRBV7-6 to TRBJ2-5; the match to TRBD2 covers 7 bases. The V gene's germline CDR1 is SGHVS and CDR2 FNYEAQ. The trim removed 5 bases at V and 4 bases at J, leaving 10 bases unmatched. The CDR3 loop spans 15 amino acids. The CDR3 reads CASSANVGRVETQYF. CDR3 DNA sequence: TGTGCCAGCAGCGCTAACGTGGGGAGGGTAGAGACCCAGTACTTC.